Each of the 26 T cell receptor beta chains below was sequenced from the same sample in a study of T cell responses to AZD1222 COVID-19 vaccine. Profiling relied on immunoSEQ multiplex PCR, and the TCRdb table lists in-frame clones only, not all of them. The table records 150,000 to 180,000 clones, 86% of them present only once. Here the sequenced sample was peripheral blood, taken on day 0 of MenACWY control vaccination. The receptors here all came from an adult in good health.

This clone occurred a few times. V gene TRBV11-2 combines with J gene TRBJ1-2; 7 nucleotides agree with TRBD1. CDR3 length equals 19 residues. Germline loops: CDR1 SGHAT, CDR2 FQNNGV. V trimming: 4 bases; J trimming: 6 bases; junction bases outside the gene matches: 23. The CDR3, as DNA: TGTGCCAGCAGCTCCCTCCGTGTGAGACAGGGAACCCCTAGAGATGGCTACACCTTC. Its protein is CASSSLRVRQGTPRDGYTF.

The chain is built from TRBV19 and TRBJ1-3; 11 bases line up with TRBD1. Looked up from germline, CDR1 is LNHDA and CDR2 is SQIVND (reference sequence). The ends lost 6 bases at V and 0 bases at J; junction bases unmatched: 10. This CDR3 is built from 18 residues. CDR3 nucleotides: TGTGCCAGTAGGGAGGACAGGGGGCCGCAAAGCTCTGGAAACACCATATATTTT. It yields the protein CASREDRGPQSSGNTIYF.

V gene TRBV6-5 combines with J gene TRBJ1-6; D perhaps matches TRBD1 (6 bases). This CDR3 contains 15 residues. Germline V CDR1 and CDR2: MNHEY, SVGAGI. V was cut by 6 bases and J by 7 bases, with 16 bases left in between. The DNA of the CDR3 is TGTGCCAGCAGACCCGCCGGGCAGGGGAATTCACCCCTCCACTTT. Residues: CASRPAGQGNSPLHF.

CDR3 protein: CATSREGGGYEQYV. For the CDR3, the DNA is TGTGCCACCAGCAGAGAGGGTGGGGGCTACGAGCAGTACGTC. The genes are TRBV15 and TRBJ2-7, with D perhaps matching TRBD1 or TRBD2 (5 bases each). The CDR3 is 14 residues long. Trimming cost V 0 bases and J 3 bases, with 9 bases left between them. Germline lookup yields CDR1 LNHNV and CDR2 YYDKDF (reference sequence).

The rearrangement uses TRBV6-1 and TRBJ1-1, with 9 positions matching TRBD1. The V gene's germline CDR1 is MNHNS and CDR2 SASEGT. This CDR3 region has 17 residues. V lost 0 bases to trimming and J lost 4 bases; unmatched junction nucleotides: 9. The DNA of the CDR3 is TGTGCCAGCAGTGAAGCTGGGACAGGGAGGTTATTCACTGAAGCTTTCTTT. Translating it yields CASSEAGTGRLFTEAFF.

The chain uses TRBV28 and TRBJ1-5; D is unclear. The germline V gene encodes CDR1 MDHEN and CDR2 SYDVKM. The germline V and J ends were trimmed by 5 bases and 2 bases, with 13 bases remaining between them. The length of the CDR3 is 15 residues. The CDR3 is CASSRSPLGNQPQHF. For the CDR3, the DNA is TGTGCCAGCAGTCGTTCACCGCTCGGCAATCAGCCCCAGCATTTT. The full variable domain, completed using reference TRBV28 and TRBJ1-5, is DVKVTQSSRYLVKRTGEKVFLECVQDMDHENMFWYRQDPGLGLRLIYFSYDVKMKEKGDIPEGYSVSREKKERFSLILESASTNQTSMYLCASSRSPLGNQPQHFGDGTRLSIL.

This clone occurred once. Distinct nucleotide sequences in the sample also encode this CDR3. The chain employs TRBV3-1 (or the pseudogene TRBV3-2) and TRBJ1-5; D is uncertain. Trimming took 1 base from V and 0 from J, leaving 4 bases between them. Germline V gene data show CDR1 as LGHDT and CDR2 as YNNKEL (reference sequence). This CDR3 is built from 14 residues. The DNA for the CDR3 is TGTGCCAGCAGCCAAGGGGCTAGCAATCAGCCCCAGCATTTT. Protein product: CASSQGASNQPQHF.

The V call is TRBV29-1, the J call TRBJ1-2; a possible D gene is TRBD1 (6 bases). V shed 8 bases and J shed 4 bases, with 14 bases lying between them. The CDR3 spans 12 residues. Per the germline V gene, CDR1 is SQVTM and CDR2 is ANQGSEA. The CDR3 sequence is CSYYREVYGYTF. The CDR3 region has the DNA TGCAGCTACTACAGGGAAGTCTATGGCTACACCTTC.

The rearrangement joins TRBV6-2 or TRBV6-3 to TRBJ2-1, with TRBD2 matching 7 bases. This CDR3 is built from 18 residues. The trim removed 5 bases at V and 1 base at J, leaving 14 bases unmatched. Per germline, CDR1 MNHEY and CDR2 SVGEGT. CDR3 sequence: CASSQGEGWRGSYNEQFF. CDR3 sequence (DNA): TGTGCCAGCAGTCAAGGGGAGGGGTGGCGGGGTTCCTACAATGAGCAGTTCTTC.

This clone was seen only once. The chain joins TRBV28 to TRBJ2-7, with a tentative D call TRBD1 (5 bases). Germline-derived CDR1 and CDR2 are MDHEN and SYDVKM. The CDR3 runs 11 residues. Trimming took 7 bases from V and 3 from J, leaving 7 bases between them. This CDR3 is CASTRGYEQYF. As DNA, the CDR3 is TGTGCCAGCACTAGGGGCTACGAGCAGTACTTC. Drawing the rest from reference TRBV28 and TRBJ2-7, the complete variable domain is DVKVTQSSRYLVKRTGEKVFLECVQDMDHENMFWYRQDPGLGLRLIYFSYDVKMKEKGDIPEGYSVSREKKERFSLILESASTNQTSMYLCASTRGYEQYFGPGTRLTVT.

This clone is a singleton in its sample. The chain has TRBV11-2 and TRBJ1-2, with 8 bases matching TRBD1. J gave up 4 bases and V 3 bases, and 10 bases lay outside the gene matches. This CDR3 is 16 amino acids long. CDR1 is SGHAT, CDR2 FQNNGV, per germline. CDR3 nucleotide sequence: TGTGCCAGCAGCTTCACGTCGGGACAGGCCGCCTATGGCTACACCTTC. Protein sequence: CASSFTSGQAAYGYTF.

This clone was observed a few times. The same CDR3 can be traced to other DNA sequences in this sample. This rearrangement joins TRBV9 to TRBJ2-1; D is possibly TRBD1 (6 bases). Trimming left V 0 bases short and J 0 bases short, with 10 bases between. CDR1 and CDR2 (germline): SGDLS, YYNGEE. This CDR3 is 16 amino acids long. CDR3 bases: TGTGCCAGCAGCGTAGGGGGGCGAAGCTCCTACAATGAGCAGTTCTTC. Protein sequence: CASSVGGRSSYNEQFF.

The chain joins TRBV20-1 to TRBJ2-7; 7 nucleotides agree with TRBD2. The germline V gene encodes CDR1 DFQATT and CDR2 SNEGSKA (reference sequence). This CDR3 contains 15 residues. J lost 0 bases, V lost 3 bases, and 8 bases had no gene match. CDR3 region: CSASGRAHSSYEQYF. The CDR3, as DNA: TGCAGTGCTAGTGGGAGGGCCCACAGCTCCTACGAGCAGTACTTC.

V usage is TRBV2 and J usage is TRBJ1-5; tentatively, D is TRBD1 (5 bases). V lost 4 bases and J 1 base, leaving 8 bases between the germline ends. CDR1 is SNHLY, CDR2 FYNNEI, per germline. The CDR3 is made up of 14 amino acids. For the CDR3, the DNA is TGTGCCAGCAGTGTTGGGGGGAGCAATCAGCCCCAGCATTTT. Its protein is CASSVGGSNQPQHF.

The chain recombines TRBV2 with TRBJ2-2; no definite D call. Per germline, CDR1 SNHLY and CDR2 FYNNEI. Deletions cut 8 bases from V and 2 bases from J, with 9 bases between. The CDR3 runs 13 residues. CDR3 sequence: CASGQINTGELFF. DNA of the CDR3: TGTGCCAGCGGGCAAATAAACACCGGGGAGCTGTTTTTT.

This clone was seen once. V and J are TRBV11-3 and TRBJ2-1; TRBD1 might be the D (6 bases). CDR3 length equals 13 residues. CDR1 SGHNT and CDR2 YENEEA come from the germline V gene. Deletions cut 1 base from V and 10 bases from J, with 11 bases between. CDR3 bases: TGTGCCAGCAGCTTAGTCACCGGGACAGAGCAGTTCTTC. Its protein product is CASSLVTGTEQFF. The variable domain in full, with the rest retrieved from reference TRBV11-3 and TRBJ2-1, is EAGVVQSPRYKIIEKKQPVAFWCNPISGHNTLYWYLQNLGQGPELLIRYENEEAVDDSQLPKDRFSAERLKGVDSTLKIQPAELGDSAVYLCASSLVTGTEQFFGPGTRLTVL.

The chain recombines TRBV4-1 with TRBJ1-2; no reliable D call. The CDR3 consists of 15 residues. CDR1 and CDR2 (germline): MGHRA, YSYEKL. The V end lost 0 bases, the J end lost 3 bases, and 11 bases lay between the germline ends. CDR3 sequence (DNA): TGCGCCAGCAGCCAAGATGTAGGACGGGACTATGGCTACACCTTC. Protein product: CASSQDVGRDYGYTF.

The chain carries TRBV4-1 and TRBJ2-3; 7 nucleotides match TRBD1. V dropped 4 bases and J dropped 4; count of bases not matched to a gene: 8. Germline CDR1 MGHRA, CDR2 YSYEKL. This CDR3 is built from 15 residues. This CDR3 reads CASSPPGTEPDTQYF. The DNA of the CDR3 is TGCGCCAGCAGCCCCCCCGGGACAGAACCAGATACGCAGTATTTT.

This chain uses TRBV5-4 with TRBJ1-2, with 11 bases that match TRBD1. The germline CDR1 and CDR2 sequences are SGHNT and YYREEE (reference sequence). CDR3 length: 17 amino acids. V was pared by 0 bases and J by 5 bases, with 9 bases of the junction left unmatched. CDR3 loop: CASSLVGRGQGAYGYTF. Here the CDR3 DNA reads TGTGCCAGCAGCTTGGTCGGCCGAGGACAGGGGGCTTATGGCTACACCTTC.

The CDR3 region is CASSPDNLPGNTIYF. The CDR3 DNA reads TGTGCCAGCAGCCCGGACAACCTGCCGGGAAACACCATATATTTT. The chain is built from TRBV7-3 and TRBJ1-3; D is perhaps TRBD1 (5 bases). CDR1 and CDR2 (germline): SGHTA, FQGTGA. The CDR3 consists of 15 residues. V was pared by 5 bases and J by 4 bases, with 15 bases between.

This clone came up a few times. This sequence joins TRBV5-1 and TRBJ2-1; 11 bases are shared with TRBD2. Germline CDR1 SGHRS, CDR2 YFSETQ. V lost 2 bases, J lost 7 bases, and 5 bases stayed unmatched. The CDR3 is made up of 15 amino acids. In DNA form, the CDR3 reads TGCGCCAGCAGCTTAACTAGCGGGGGTACTAATGAGCAGTTCTTC. The encoded protein is CASSLTSGGTNEQFF.

V gene TRBV25-1 combines with J gene TRBJ1-4, with TRBD1 matching over 10 bases. The CDR3 sequence is 13 residues long. Germline V gene data show CDR1 as MGHDK and CDR2 as SYGVNS. J lost 7 bases, V lost 6 bases, and 2 bases had no gene match. Here the CDR3 reads CASRDRGGEKLFF. The CDR3 DNA sequence: TGTGCCAGCAGGGACAGGGGGGGTGAAAAACTGTTTTTT.

This clone occurred a few times. V is TRBV12-3 or TRBV12-4 and J is TRBJ1-1, with D uncertain. Between the trimmed V and J ends, which lost 7 bases and 1 base, there was a span of 10 bases. This CDR3 contains 13 residues. The CDR3 DNA follows: TGTGCCAGCATCCAAGTCCAGAACACTGAAGCTTTCTTT. It specifies CASIQVQNTEAFF.

The chain uses TRBV4-2 and TRBJ2-2; D is unresolved. Germline CDR1 is LGHNA and CDR2 is YNFKEQ. The V end was cut by 4 bases, the J end by 9 bases, with 12 bases between. CDR3 size: 13 residues. The CDR3, as DNA: TGTGCCAGCAGCCTGGAGCCAGCCCGGGAGCTGTTTTTT. Translating gives CASSLEPARELFF.

The chain uses TRBV10-3 and TRBJ2-3; 8 bases are shared with TRBD2. V was pared by 4 bases and J by 2 bases, with 5 bases of the junction left unmatched. Germline V gene lookup returns CDR1 ENHRY and CDR2 SYGVKD. This CDR3 has 15 amino acids. In DNA form, the CDR3 reads TGTGCCATCAGTGGGGCGGGGGGCCTCACAGATACGCAGTATTTT. This codes for CAISGAGGLTDTQYF.

This chain links TRBV7-8 with TRBJ2-1; TRBD2 aligns across 7 bases. The trim removed 6 bases at V and 6 bases at J, leaving 8 bases unmatched. Germline CDR1 reads SGHVS; CDR2 reads FQNEAQ. There are 14 residues in the CDR3. CDR3 in amino acids: CASRSTSTLNEQFF. CDR3 nucleotides: TGTGCCAGCAGGTCGACTAGCACCCTCAATGAGCAGTTCTTC.